Listed below are T cell receptor beta chains from one sample, sequenced in a study of neurological immune-mediated disorders. Each CDR3 protein is one row after TCRdb ran MiXCR on the 5' RACE reads. Found here are tens of thousands of distinct CDR3 sequences, around 4% of them singletons; the top ten hold about 2.6%. Specimen: PBMCs. The origin of the receptors is a man aged 45 to 65 with multiple sclerosis. The CDR3 runs from the conserved cysteine through the conserved F or W. Fields, in order: J gene, clone size, D gene, V gene, CDR3 protein, CDR3 DNA. A D gene is named only where the DNA matches it firmly. Size values are once, few and many counts, or a class for expanded clones, and some rows have none.

>TRBJ1-4|few|.|TRBV20-1
CSARTGAVGEKLFF
TGCAGTGCTAGAACGGGGGCTGTAGGGGAAAAACTGTTTTTT
>TRBJ2-4|many|.|TRBV15
CATQQGRGSTAKNIQYF
TGTGCCACTCAGCAGGGTAGAGGATCAACTGCCAAAAACATTCAGTACTTC
>TRBJ1-3|few|.|TRBV5-1
CASSDRGGTGKTIYF
TGCGCCAGCAGCGACAGAGGGGGAACTGGAAAAACCATATATTTT
>TRBJ1-2|few|TRBD1|TRBV5-1
CASSGGTGASYGYTF
TGCGCCAGCAGCGGCGGGACAGGGGCGTCCTATGGCTACACCTTC
>TRBJ2-5|many|.|TRBV7-9
CASSLPPQETQYF
TGTGCCAGCAGCTTACCACCCCAAGAGACCCAGTACTTC
>TRBJ2-7|many|.|TRBV5-1
CASSLAGRGFYEQYF
TGCGCCAGCAGCTTGGCCGGTAGGGGATTCTACGAGCAGTACTTC
>TRBJ2-2|many|TRBD2|TRBV5-1
CASRRTSGFNTGELFF
TGCGCCAGCAGAAGGACTAGCGGGTTCAACACCGGGGAGCTGTTTTTT
>TRBJ1-2|many|TRBD1|TRBV12-3/TRBV12-4
CASSPYPTGINYGYTF
TGTGCCAGCAGTCCCTACCCGACAGGGATAAACTATGGCTACACCTTC
>TRBJ2-3|many|TRBD2|TRBV20-1
CSALSQRGVVDTQYF
TGCAGTGCCTTGTCCCAGCGGGGGGTTGTAGATACGCAGTATTTT
>TRBJ1-4|many|.|TRBV12-3/TRBV12-4
CASSFYGGTNEKLFF
TGTGCCAGCAGTTTTTATGGCGGGACTAATGAAAAACTGTTTTTT
>TRBJ2-1|many|TRBD1|TRBV7-6
CASSLVVTGGIGEQFF
TGTGCCAGCAGCTTAGTTGTGACAGGGGGTATCGGTGAGCAGTTCTTC
>TRBJ1-6|many|.|TRBV5-5
CASSLVSRQVTPSPLHF
TGTGCCAGCAGCTTGGTCTCGCGACAGGTCACCCCTTCACCCCTCCACTTT
>TRBJ1-4|few|TRBD1|TRBV5-5
CASSSSRDRGGPEKLFF
TGTGCCAGCAGCTCGTCCCGGGACAGGGGGGGGCCTGAAAAACTGTTTTTT
>TRBJ2-5|few|TRBD1|TRBV5-1
CASSLGQGSRETQYF
TGCGCCAGCAGCTTGGGACAGGGTTCGCGAGAGACCCAGTACTTC
>TRBJ1-5|many|.|TRBV4-2
CASSLTREQPQNF
TGTGCCAGCAGCCTCACCAGGGAGCAGCCCCAGAATTTT
>TRBJ2-1|many|TRBD2|TRBV5-6
CASSSLGTSGVNEQFF
TGTGCCAGCAGTTCCCTTGGGACTAGCGGGGTCAATGAGCAGTTCTTC
>TRBJ1-3|few|.|TRBV24-1
CATSERGPGNTIYF
TGTGCCACCAGTGAGCGGGGACCGGGAAACACCATATATTTT
>TRBJ2-1|few|.|TRBV5-6
CASSNSARPVNEQFF
TGTGCCAGCAGCAATTCGGCGCGTCCGGTCAATGAGCAGTTCTTC
>TRBJ2-2|many|.|TRBV5-1
CASSLAWGRNTGELFF
TGCGCCAGCAGCTTGGCCTGGGGGCGTAACACCGGGGAGCTGTTTTTT
>TRBJ2-5|many|.|TRBV5-1
CASSPRTTGETQYF
TGCGCCAGCAGCCCGAGGACGACCGGAGAGACCCAGTACTTC
>TRBJ2-3|many|TRBD2|TRBV6-5
CASRLAGAGDTQYF
TGTGCCAGCCGATTAGCGGGGGCCGGAGATACGCAGTATTTT
>TRBJ1-2|many|TRBD1|TRBV9
CASSVGGQAIYGYTF
TGTGCCAGCAGCGTAGGGGGACAGGCCATCTATGGCTACACCTTC
>TRBJ2-5|many|TRBD1|TRBV7-8
CASSPHRDRPQVAQYF
TGTGCCAGCAGCCCGCACCGGGACAGGCCGCAAGTGGCCCAGTACTTC
>TRBJ2-7|many|.|TRBV7-2
CASSSSRDPGEQYF
TGTGCCAGCAGCTCAAGCCGGGACCCGGGGGAGCAGTACTTC
>TRBJ2-1|few|TRBD2|TRBV6-6
CASRGLAGGHNEQFF
TGTGCCAGCAGAGGACTAGCGGGGGGGCACAATGAGCAGTTCTTC
>TRBJ2-7|many|.|TRBV11-2
CASSLVLTGYEQYF
TGTGCCAGCAGCTTAGTATTGACAGGCTACGAGCAGTACTTC
>TRBJ2-4|many|.|TRBV20-1
CSAKSLAKNIQYF
TGCAGTGCTAAGAGTCTAGCCAAAAACATTCAGTACTTC
>TRBJ2-5|many|TRBD2|TRBV5-1
CASSQNSGGPQETQYF
TGCGCCAGCAGCCAGAACAGCGGGGGACCGCAAGAGACCCAGTACTTC
>TRBJ1-6|.|TRBD1|TRBV18
CASSPPNRGDSPLHF
TGTGCCAGCTCACCACCCAACAGGGGCGATTCACCCCTCCACTTT
>TRBJ2-3|many|.|TRBV20-1
CSARLPSTDTQYF
TGCAGTGCTAGGCTACCCTCCACAGATACGCAGTATTTT
>TRBJ2-6|many|.|TRBV10-3
CAITPSSGANVLTF
TGTGCCATCACACCGAGTTCGGGGGCCAACGTCCTGACTTTC
>TRBJ1-1|many|TRBD1|TRBV13
CASSLGGQGAMNTEAFF
TGTGCCAGCAGCTTAGGCGGACAGGGGGCGATGAACACTGAAGCTTTCTTT
>TRBJ2-6|many|.|TRBV18
CASSTDSDSGANVLTF
TGTGCCAGCTCAACCGACAGCGATTCTGGGGCCAACGTCCTGACTTTC